A selection of T cell receptor beta chains follows, all from one sample in a study of vaccination effects on CD4 cells after COVID-19. Libraries were prepared by immunoSEQ multiplex PCR; TCRdb keeps only in-frame clonotypes and omits some of them. The sample has under 55,000 clones; around 75% are singletons. The antigens these receptors bind are not known. The source was CD4+ T cells from PBMCs cultured with a peptide pool, collected before COVID-19 vaccination. All receptors derive from a human donor who had a prior SARS-CoV-2 infection. Each CDR3 is given without its conserved first and last residue. The D gene is left open where the match is weak. Rows may omit the clone size; those that give it use once, few, many or a size class.

j_call clone_size d_call v_call cdr3_length cdr3_aa
TRBJ1-4 NA TRBD1 TRBV7-9 15 ASSRSGQLATNEKLF
TRBJ1-2 few NA TRBV3-1/TRBV3-2 12 ASSQGADHYGYT
TRBJ1-3 NA NA TRBV4-2 13 ASSQPTRSGNTIY
TRBJ1-6 few NA TRBV2 14 ASSEREIGYNSPLH
TRBJ2-7 NA TRBD2 TRBV7-2 14 ASSFGLAGGNYEQY
TRBJ1-1 few TRBD1 TRBV2 13 ASSAYSDRGTEAF
TRBJ1-2 NA NA TRBV12-3/TRBV12-4 10 ASSRVGEGYT
TRBJ1-4 NA NA TRBV20-1 9 SAEVFEKLF
TRBJ1-5 NA NA TRBV5-1 13 ASSLGGGGGQPQH
TRBJ1-6 few NA TRBV2 12 ASSLQGMGSPLH
TRBJ2-1 NA TRBD2 TRBV6-2/TRBV6-3 13 ASSYLAGLDNEQF
TRBJ2-7 NA NA TRBV7-2 13 ASSLVGTHLYEQY
TRBJ2-6 NA TRBD1 TRBV5-1 15 ASRRGSTTGRANVLT
TRBJ2-2 NA NA TRBV5-1 12 ASSSNVGTGELF
TRBJ1-6 NA TRBD1 TRBV7-9 17 ASSRNLGTGTSYNSPLH
TRBJ2-7 NA TRBD2 TRBV5-1 11 ASTRGVSYEQY
TRBJ1-1 NA TRBD1 TRBV19 12 ASSITGVNTEAF
TRBJ2-7 NA TRBD1 TRBV15 12 ATSRGQGDDEQY
TRBJ2-3 NA NA TRBV11-2 12 ASSSLAPPDTQY
TRBJ2-7 NA TRBD1 TRBV6-1 11 ASSEDTQDRGV
TRBJ1-1 few NA TRBV5-4 11 AIGVGWNTEAF
TRBJ2-5 NA TRBD2 TRBV7-9 14 ASSLSPRLARETQY
TRBJ1-1 few TRBD1 TRBV5-1 14 ASSLFVGQGATEAF
TRBJ1-2 NA NA TRBV5-5 12 ASSLTGGALGYT
TRBJ1-1 NA NA TRBV29-1 15 SVGAHGVERVNTEAF
TRBJ2-3 NA TRBD2 TRBV5-1 14 ASSISGGSRSGTQY
TRBJ2-7 NA TRBD1 TRBV27 13 ASTRSGTGFYEQY
TRBJ1-2 NA TRBD1 TRBV19 12 ASSIAGGNYGYT
TRBJ2-7 NA NA TRBV10-1 13 ASSESPVPTRRQY
TRBJ1-1 few NA TRBV5-6 10 ASSFPESRAF
TRBJ1-3 NA TRBD1 TRBV5-5 14 ASTRGQPSSGNTIY
TRBJ1-2 few TRBD1 TRBV24-1 13 ATSDPRDRGYGYT
TRBJ2-7 NA NA TRBV2 12 ASSVDRYSYEQY
TRBJ1-5 once NA TRBV2 11 ASSAGPPQPQH
TRBJ2-2 NA NA TRBV5-4 13 ASSPAGTNTGELF
TRBJ1-2 few NA TRBV7-2 12 ASSLAWGEGGYT
TRBJ2-1 few TRBD2 TRBV19 16 ASTGQRTSGREYNEQF
TRBJ2-3 NA NA TRBV9 14 ASSVDLGGNTDTQY
TRBJ1-3 NA NA TRBV11-2 12 ASSPFLSGNTIY
TRBJ2-5 NA NA TRBV18 10 ASSPTQETQY
TRBJ1-2 NA NA TRBV18 14 ASSPRTGLARYGYT
TRBJ1-6 NA NA TRBV9 11 ASSSDGNSPLH
TRBJ2-7 few NA TRBV2 11 AVGKGVVAKQY
TRBJ2-1 NA TRBD2 TRBV12-5 13 ASGFGTSGSGEQF
TRBJ2-3 NA TRBD1 TRBV19 12 ASQRGTGWDTQY